This paragraph reports one T cell receptor (beta chain). This receptor's antigen is unknown. The sample holds no much larger clone one base away, and base qualities are not on file. This record belongs to a study of control samples from healthy donors and cancer patients (TCRdb year 2020). The library relied on the immunoSEQ multiplex PCR assay. The clones in this table, taken by TCRdb from immuneACCESS, are in-frame only. Not every clone is retained; where verified, under half of the shortfall comes from an unresolved V gene, and the cause of the rest is unknown. Recorded for this sample are roughly 130,000 clones; approximately 90% of them occurred a single time. The ten largest clonotypes hold more than 6.5% of the sample. The receptor was isolated from a man between 18 and 35 years old in good health. Sequencing used blood.

The CDR3 region reads CASSRGGRGAPLHF. In nucleotide form, the sequence is TGTGCCAGCAGTAGGGGGGGTCGGGGGGCACCCCTCCACTTT. The chain joins TRBV27 to TRBJ1-6, with TRBD1 as a weak D call on 6 bases. CDR1 and CDR2, per the germline V gene (reference sequence), are MNHEY and SMNVEV. From cysteine to phenylalanine, the CDR3 is 14 amino acids long. CDR3 DNA is the only sequence kept; it has 42 bases, read in frame from the first base. V is cut by 5 bases and J by 11 bases, and the space between the germline ends is 16 bases.